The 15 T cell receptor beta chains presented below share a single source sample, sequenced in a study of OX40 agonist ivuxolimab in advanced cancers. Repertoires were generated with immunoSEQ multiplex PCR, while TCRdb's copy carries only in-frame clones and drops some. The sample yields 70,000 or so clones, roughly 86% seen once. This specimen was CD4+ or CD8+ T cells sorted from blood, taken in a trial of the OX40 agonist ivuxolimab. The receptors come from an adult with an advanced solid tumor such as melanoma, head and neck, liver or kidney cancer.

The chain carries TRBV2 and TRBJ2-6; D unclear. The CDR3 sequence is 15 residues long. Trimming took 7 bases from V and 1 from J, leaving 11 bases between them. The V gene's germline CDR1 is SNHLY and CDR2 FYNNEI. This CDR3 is CASTDWASGANVLTF. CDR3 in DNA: TGTGCCAGCACCGACTGGGCGTCTGGGGCCAACGTCCTGACTTTC.

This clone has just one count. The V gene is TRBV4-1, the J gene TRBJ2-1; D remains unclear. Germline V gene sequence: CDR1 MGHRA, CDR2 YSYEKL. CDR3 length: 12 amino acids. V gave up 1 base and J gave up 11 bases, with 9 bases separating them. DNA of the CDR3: TGCGCCAGCAGCCAAGCCCCCAGCAAGCAGTTCTTC. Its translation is CASSQAPSKQFF.

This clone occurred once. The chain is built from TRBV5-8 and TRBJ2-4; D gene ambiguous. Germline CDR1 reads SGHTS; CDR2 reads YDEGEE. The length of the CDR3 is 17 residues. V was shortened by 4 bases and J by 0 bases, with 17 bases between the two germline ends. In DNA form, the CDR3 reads TGTGCCAGCAGCGACGTGGGCCTCTCACTAGCCAAAAACATTCAGTACTTC. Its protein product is CASSDVGLSLAKNIQYF.

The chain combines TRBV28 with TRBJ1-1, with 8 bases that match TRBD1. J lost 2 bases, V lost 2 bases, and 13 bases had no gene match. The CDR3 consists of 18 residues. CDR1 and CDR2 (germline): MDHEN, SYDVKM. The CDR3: CASSLPLTGAFPNTEAFF. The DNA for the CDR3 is TGTGCCAGCAGTTTACCCCTGACAGGGGCTTTTCCTAACACTGAAGCTTTCTTT.

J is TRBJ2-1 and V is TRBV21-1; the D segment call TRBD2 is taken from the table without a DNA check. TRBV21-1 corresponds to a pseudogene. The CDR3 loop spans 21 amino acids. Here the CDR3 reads CASSNWGDGRPKTSGANEQFF. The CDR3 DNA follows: TGTGCCAGCAGCAACTGGGGGGACGGTCGTCCGAAGACTAGCGGTGCCAATGAGCAGTTCTTC.

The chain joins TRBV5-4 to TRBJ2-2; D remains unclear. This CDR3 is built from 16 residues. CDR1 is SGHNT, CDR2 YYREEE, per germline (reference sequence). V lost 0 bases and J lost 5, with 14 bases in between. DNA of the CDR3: TGTGCCAGCAGCTTGGTGCTAGGAGTAGGGACCGGGGAGCTGTTTTTT. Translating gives CASSLVLGVGTGELFF.

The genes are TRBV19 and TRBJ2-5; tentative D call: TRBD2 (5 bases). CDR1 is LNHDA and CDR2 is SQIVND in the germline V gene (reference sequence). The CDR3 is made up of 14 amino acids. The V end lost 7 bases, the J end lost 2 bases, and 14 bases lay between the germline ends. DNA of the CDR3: TGTGCCAGTAAAGTGGGAGTGGGTCAAGAGACCCAGTACTTC. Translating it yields CASKVGVGQETQYF.

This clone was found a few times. CDR3 bases: TGCGCCAGCAGTGACCGGGCCTACGAGCAGTACTTC. This sequence encodes CASSDRAYEQYF. This chain connects TRBV10-1 to TRBJ2-7; D not certain. The CDR3 totals 12 residues. Germline assignment: CDR1 WNHNN and CDR2 SYGVQD (reference sequence). V was pared by 3 bases and J by 2 bases, with 5 bases between.

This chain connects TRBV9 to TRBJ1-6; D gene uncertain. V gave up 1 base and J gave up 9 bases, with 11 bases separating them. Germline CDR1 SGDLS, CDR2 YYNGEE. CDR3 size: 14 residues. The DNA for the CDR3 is TGTGCCAGCAGCGTAAGGGAAAAGGGTTCACCCCTCCACTTT. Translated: CASSVREKGSPLHF.

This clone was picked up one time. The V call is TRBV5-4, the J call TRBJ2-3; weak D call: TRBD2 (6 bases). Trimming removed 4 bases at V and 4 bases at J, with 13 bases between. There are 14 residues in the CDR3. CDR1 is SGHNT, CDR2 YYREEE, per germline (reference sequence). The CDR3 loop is CASSQGPGADTQYF. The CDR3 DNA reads TGTGCCAGCAGCCAAGGACCGGGGGCAGATACGCAGTATTTT.

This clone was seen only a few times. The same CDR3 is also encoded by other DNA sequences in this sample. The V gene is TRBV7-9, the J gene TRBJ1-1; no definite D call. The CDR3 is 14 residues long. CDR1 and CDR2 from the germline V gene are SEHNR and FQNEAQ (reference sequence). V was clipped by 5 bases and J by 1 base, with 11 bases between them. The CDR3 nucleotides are TGTGCCAGCAGCCCCCAGCAGGCGAACACTGAAGCTTTCTTT. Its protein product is CASSPQQANTEAFF.

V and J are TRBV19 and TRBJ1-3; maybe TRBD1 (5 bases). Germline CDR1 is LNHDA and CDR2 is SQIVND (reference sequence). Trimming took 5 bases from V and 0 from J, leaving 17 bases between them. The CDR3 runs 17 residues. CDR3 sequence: CASSVDILLSSGNTIYF. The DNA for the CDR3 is TGTGCCAGTAGTGTGGACATCCTCCTGAGCTCTGGAAACACCATATATTTT. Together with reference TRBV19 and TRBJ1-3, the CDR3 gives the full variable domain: DGGITQSPKYLFRKEGQNVTLSCEQNLNHDAMYWYRQDPGQGLRLIYYSQIVNDFQKGDIAEGYSVSREKKESFPLTVTSAQKNPTAFYLCASSVDILLSSGNTIYFGEGSWLTVV.

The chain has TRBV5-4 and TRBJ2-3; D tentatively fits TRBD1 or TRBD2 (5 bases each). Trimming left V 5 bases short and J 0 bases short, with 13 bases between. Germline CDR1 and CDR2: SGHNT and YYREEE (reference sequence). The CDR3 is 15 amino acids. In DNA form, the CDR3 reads TGTGCCAGCAGAACCGGGACCCCAAGCACAGATACGCAGTATTTT. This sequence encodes CASRTGTPSTDTQYF.

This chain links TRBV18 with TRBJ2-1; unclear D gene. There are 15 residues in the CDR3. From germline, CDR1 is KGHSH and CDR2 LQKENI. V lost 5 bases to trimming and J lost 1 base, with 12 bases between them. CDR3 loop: CASSKDGRSYNEQFF. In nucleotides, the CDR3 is TGTGCCAGCTCAAAGGACGGCCGGTCCTACAATGAGCAGTTCTTC.

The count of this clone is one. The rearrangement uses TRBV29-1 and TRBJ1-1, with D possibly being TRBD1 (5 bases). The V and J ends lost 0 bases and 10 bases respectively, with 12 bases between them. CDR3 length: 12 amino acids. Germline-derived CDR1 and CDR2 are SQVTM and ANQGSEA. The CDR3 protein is CSVEDGGTGAFF. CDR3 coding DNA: TGCAGCGTTGAAGATGGAGGGACGGGAGCTTTCTTT.